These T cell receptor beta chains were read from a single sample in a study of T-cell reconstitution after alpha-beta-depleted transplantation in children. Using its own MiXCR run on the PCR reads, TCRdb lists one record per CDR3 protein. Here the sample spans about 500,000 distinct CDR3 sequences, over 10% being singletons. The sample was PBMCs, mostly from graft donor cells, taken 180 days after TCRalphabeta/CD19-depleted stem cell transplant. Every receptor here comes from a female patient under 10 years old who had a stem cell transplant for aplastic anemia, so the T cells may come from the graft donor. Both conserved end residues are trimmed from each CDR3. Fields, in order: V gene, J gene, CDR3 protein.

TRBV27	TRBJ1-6	ASSFYWTGGVSPLH
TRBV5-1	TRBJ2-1	ASSLPDRGHNEQF
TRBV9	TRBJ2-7	ASSVGEGAYEQY
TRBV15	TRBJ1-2	ATSRGRTGSYT
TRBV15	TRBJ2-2	ATSRVRWERTGELF
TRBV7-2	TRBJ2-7	ASSLRSAGFAYEQY
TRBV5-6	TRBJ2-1	ASSFQNVPPYNEQF
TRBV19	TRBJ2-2	ASSIATGRATGELF
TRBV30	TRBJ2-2	AWRARTGEGLF
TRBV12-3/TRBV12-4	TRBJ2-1	ASSPRQGTTYNEQF
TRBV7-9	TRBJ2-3	ASSLDPNTQY
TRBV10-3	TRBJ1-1	AAGGQGHTEAF
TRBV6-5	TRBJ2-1	ASSSWINEQF
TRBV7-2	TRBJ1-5	ASTQGVISNQPQH
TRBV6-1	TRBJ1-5	ASSVRGIKQPQH
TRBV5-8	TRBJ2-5	ASSGAGWGETQY
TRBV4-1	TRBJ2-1	ASSQGPGRNSAGLSYNEQF
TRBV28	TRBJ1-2	ASSPPVRGYGYT
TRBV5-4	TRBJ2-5	ASSLTWLAGSETQY
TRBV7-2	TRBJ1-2	ASSLEDRRPNYGYT
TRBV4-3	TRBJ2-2	ASSQGGGRGTGELF
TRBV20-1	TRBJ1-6	SARRGWDFGSYNSPLH
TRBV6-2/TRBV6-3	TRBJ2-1	ASSGTSGTPYNEQF
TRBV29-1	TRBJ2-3	SVNPFDREADTQY
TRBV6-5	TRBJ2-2	ASSYGVAESRYTGELF
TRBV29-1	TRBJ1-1	SVIWLDSMNTEAF
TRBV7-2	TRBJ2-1	ASSPPVYDEQF
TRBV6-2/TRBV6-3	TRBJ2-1	ASSSSGKRVSEQF
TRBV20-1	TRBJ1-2	SARGDTYGYT
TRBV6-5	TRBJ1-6	ASIFRNDSPLH
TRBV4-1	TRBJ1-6	ASSYQNGPDVVGPLH
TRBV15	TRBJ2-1	ATSSYSGTSGYNEQF
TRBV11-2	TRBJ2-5	ASSFPKQKTSGRRETQY
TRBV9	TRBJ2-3	ASSVAGTGARSTDTQY
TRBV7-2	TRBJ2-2	ASRWQAPNTGELF
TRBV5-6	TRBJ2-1	ASSLGGARLAGYDEQF
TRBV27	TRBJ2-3	ASSWIGQGSTDTQY
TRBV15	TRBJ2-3	ATSRDFRSGGTDTQY
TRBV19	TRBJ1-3	ASSIQHHSSGNTIY
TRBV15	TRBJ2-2	ATSGGGAGNTGELF
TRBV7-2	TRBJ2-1	ASSLAGTGSYNEQF
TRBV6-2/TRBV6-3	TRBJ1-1	ASSYRGSVTEAF
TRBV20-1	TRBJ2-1	SAREWVADNEQF
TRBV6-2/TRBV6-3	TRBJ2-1	ASSVNEGIGQF
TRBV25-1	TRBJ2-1	ASSDDRGNEQF
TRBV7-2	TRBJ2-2	ASTKRLLLNTGELF